This T cell receptor beta chain was profiled in a study of blood T cell repertoires in COVID-19. Study overall: COVID-19 samples, acute and convalescent, were from the United States, Italy and Spain. Nucleic acid was either cDNA or gDNA, and it came from T cells, B-cell-depleted T cells, or PBMCs.

This clone was observed a handful of times. CDR1 and CDR2 (germline): PRHDT, FYEKMQ (reference sequence). CDR3 length: 14 residues. Trimming removed 2 bases from V and 1 base from J, with 8 bases in between. How the authors handled the data: Reference gene primers were amplified, and this amplification served to estimate nucleated cell counts. Clones were read by immunoSEQ multiplex PCR, and TCRdb kept only the in-frame ones, dropping some. V and J calls and clone size come straight from that table; D and trimming were deduced from the DNA. The sample includes about 200,000 clones, 85% of them seen just once. The Seattle patients, enrolled during active infection, were followed longitudinally.

The chain links TRBV13 to TRBJ1-1, with a possible D match to TRBD1 (5 bases). The sequence came from a man aged 60 to 69 with COVID-19, enrolled during active disease. Material: peripheral blood. The CDR3 reads CASSLRDRNTEAFF. In DNA form, the CDR3 reads TGTGCCAGCAGCTTAAGAGACAGGAACACTGAAGCTTTCTTT.